Listed here is a single T cell receptor beta chain. The sample belongs to a study of OX40 agonist ivuxolimab in advanced cancers. Trimming pared 3 bases from V and 1 base from J, leaving 12 bases between. CDR3 length: 15 amino acids. Germline lookup yields CDR1 KGHSH and CDR2 LQKENI. Sequencing was performed with immunoSEQ multiplex PCR; in TCRdb, only in-frame clones are kept and a portion is missing. The table records 50,000 to 65,000 clones, about 81% of them present only once. Sequences were derived from CD4+ or CD8+ T cells sorted from blood, sampled in a trial of the OX40 agonist ivuxolimab. The chain carries TRBV18 and TRBJ2-5, with D possibly being TRBD2 (5 bases). The receptor comes from an adult with an advanced solid tumor such as melanoma, head and neck, liver or kidney cancer. In nucleotides, the CDR3 is TGTGCCAGCTCACCTGCCGAGGGAATCCAAGAGACCCAGTACTTC. Its protein product is CASSPAEGIQETQYF. Full variable domain (outside the CDR3, taken from reference TRBV18 and TRBJ2-5): NAGVMQNPRHLVRRRGQEARLRCSPMKGHSHVYWYRQLPEEGLKFMVYLQKENIIDESGMPKERFSAEFPKEGPSILRIQQVVRGDSAAYFCASSPAEGIQETQYFGPGTRLLVL.